This TCR beta chain was captured in a study of tumor-infiltrating T cells and Merkel cell polyomavirus. Study background: CD8+ T cells recognized the Merkel cell polyomavirus KLL epitope. Patients at varying disease stages had median roughly 2.5-year follow-up, range 1.1–6.0.

All patients' tumors stained robustly positive for Merkel cell polyomavirus Large T antigen by immunohistochemistry. Blood and/or cultured TIL held KLL-tetramer+ cells above 0.04% of CD8+ cells. Produced via immunoSEQ multiplex PCR; TCRdb's table is partial and in-frame only. The repertoire holds 20,000 to 25,000 clones, with about 85% as singletons. The CDR3 consists of 10 residues. In germline, CDR1 is SNHLY, CDR2 FYNNEI. With 8 bases removed from V and 4 bases from J, the gap between germline ends came to 6 bases. This clone was counted a single time. What was sequenced was lymph node tissue. This chain uses TRBV2 with TRBJ2-7; D unclear. The TCR sequence derives from a man aged 45 to 65 with Merkel cell carcinoma. The chain's CDR3 is CASQFYEQYF. CDR3 sequence (DNA): TGTGCCAGCCAGTTTTACGAGCAGTACTTC. The full variable domain, in which reference TRBV2 and TRBJ2-7 provide the parts outside the CDR3, is EPEVTQTPSHQVTQMGQEVILRCVPISNHLYFYWYRQILGQKVEFLVSFYNNEISEKSEIFDDQFSVERPDGSNFTLKIRSTKLEDSAMYFCASQFYEQYFGPGTRLTVT.